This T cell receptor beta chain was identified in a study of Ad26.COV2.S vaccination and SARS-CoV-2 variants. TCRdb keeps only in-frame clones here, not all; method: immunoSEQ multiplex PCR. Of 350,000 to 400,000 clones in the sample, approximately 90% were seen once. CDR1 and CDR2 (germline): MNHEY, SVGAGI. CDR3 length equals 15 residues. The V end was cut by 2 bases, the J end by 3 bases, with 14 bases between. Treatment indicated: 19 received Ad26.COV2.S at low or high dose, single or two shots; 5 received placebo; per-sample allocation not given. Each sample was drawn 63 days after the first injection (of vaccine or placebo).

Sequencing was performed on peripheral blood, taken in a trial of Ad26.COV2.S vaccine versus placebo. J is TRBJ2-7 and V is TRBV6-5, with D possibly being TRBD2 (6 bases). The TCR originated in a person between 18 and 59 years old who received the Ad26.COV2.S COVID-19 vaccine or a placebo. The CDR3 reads CASSYQAGRLYEQYF. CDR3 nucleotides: TGTGCCAGCAGTTACCAAGCCGGGAGACTCTACGAGCAGTACTTC.